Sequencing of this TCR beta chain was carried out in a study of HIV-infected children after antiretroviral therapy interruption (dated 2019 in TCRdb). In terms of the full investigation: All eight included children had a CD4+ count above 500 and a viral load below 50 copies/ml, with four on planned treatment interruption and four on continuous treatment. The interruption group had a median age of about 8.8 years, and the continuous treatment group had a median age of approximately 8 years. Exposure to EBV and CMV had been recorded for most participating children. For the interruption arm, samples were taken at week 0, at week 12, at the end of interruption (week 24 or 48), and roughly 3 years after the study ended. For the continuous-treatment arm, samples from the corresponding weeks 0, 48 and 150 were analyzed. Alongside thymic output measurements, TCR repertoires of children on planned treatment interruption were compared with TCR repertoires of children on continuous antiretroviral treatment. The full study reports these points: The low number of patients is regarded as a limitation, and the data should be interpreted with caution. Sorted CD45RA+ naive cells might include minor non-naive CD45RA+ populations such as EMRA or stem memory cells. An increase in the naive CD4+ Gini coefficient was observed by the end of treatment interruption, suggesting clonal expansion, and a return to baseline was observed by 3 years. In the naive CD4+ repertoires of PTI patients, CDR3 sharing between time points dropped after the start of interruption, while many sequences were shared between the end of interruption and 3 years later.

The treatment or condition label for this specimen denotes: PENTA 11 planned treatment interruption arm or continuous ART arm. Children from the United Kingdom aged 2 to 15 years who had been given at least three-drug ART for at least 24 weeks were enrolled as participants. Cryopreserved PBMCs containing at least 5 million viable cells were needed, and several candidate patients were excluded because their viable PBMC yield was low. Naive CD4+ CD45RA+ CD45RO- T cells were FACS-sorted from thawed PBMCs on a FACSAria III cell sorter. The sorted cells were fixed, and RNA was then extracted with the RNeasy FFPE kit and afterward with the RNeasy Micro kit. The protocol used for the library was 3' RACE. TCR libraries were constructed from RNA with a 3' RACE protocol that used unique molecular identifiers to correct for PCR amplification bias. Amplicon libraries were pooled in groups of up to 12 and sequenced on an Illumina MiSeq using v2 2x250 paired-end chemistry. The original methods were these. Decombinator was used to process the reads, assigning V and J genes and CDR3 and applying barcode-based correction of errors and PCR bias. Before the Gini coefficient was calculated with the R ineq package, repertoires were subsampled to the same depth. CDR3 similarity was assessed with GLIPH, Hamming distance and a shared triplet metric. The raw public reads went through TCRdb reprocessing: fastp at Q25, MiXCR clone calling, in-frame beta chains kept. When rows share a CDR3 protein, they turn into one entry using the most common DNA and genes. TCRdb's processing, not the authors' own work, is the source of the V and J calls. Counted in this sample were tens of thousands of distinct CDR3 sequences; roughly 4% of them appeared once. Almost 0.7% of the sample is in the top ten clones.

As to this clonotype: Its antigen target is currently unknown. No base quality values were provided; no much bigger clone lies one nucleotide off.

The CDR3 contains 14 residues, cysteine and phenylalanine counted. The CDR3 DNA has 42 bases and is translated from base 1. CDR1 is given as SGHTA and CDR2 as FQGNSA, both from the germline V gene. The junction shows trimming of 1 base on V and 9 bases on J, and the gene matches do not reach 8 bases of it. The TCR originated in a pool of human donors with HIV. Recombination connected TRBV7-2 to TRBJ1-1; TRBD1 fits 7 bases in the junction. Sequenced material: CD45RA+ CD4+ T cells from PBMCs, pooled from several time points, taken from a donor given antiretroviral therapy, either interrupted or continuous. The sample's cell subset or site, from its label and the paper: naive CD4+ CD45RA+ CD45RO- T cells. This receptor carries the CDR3 CASSLDSQGRKAFF. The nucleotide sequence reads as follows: TGTGCCAGCAGCTTAGATTCACAGGGGAGAAAAGCTTTCTTT.